Listed here are 30 T cell receptor beta chains from one sample, sequenced in a study of blood T cell repertoires in COVID-19 (dated by TCRdb to 2019 to 2021). The library relied on the immunoSEQ multiplex PCR assay. TCRdb limited this immuneACCESS table to in-frame rearrangements with V and J called. A share of clones is missing; checked studies link under half to unresolved V genes, and the rest is unexplained. This sample lists some 150,000 clones; 86% were detected once. In total, the top ten clones hold under 3.5% of the sample. Sequenced: peripheral blood. These TCRs come from a man in his 70s with acute or convalescent COVID-19.

V usage is TRBV19 and J usage is TRBJ2-3; D may be TRBD2 (5 bases). The germline V gene encodes CDR1 LNHDA and CDR2 SQIVND (reference sequence). The CDR3 totals 15 residues. The V end lost 4 bases, the J end lost 3 bases, and 14 bases lay between the germline ends. CDR3 residues: CASSNVSPGTDTQYF. Written as DNA, the CDR3 is TGTGCCAGTAGTAATGTCAGTCCGGGGACAGATACGCAGTATTTT.

This chain uses TRBV29-1 with TRBJ1-2, with D possibly being TRBD1 (5 bases). CDR1 and CDR2 (germline): SQVTM, ANQGSEA. The CDR3 spans 13 residues. Trimming removed 8 bases at V and 2 bases at J, with 15 bases between. The CDR3 coding sequence is TGCAGCATCGAGGACAAATCCAACTATGGCTACACCTTC. Protein product: CSIEDKSNYGYTF.

The chain links TRBV6-2 or TRBV6-3 to TRBJ1-2; possible D gene TRBD1, 6 bases. Trimming took 5 bases from V and 5 from J, leaving 12 bases between them. CDR3 length: 13 residues. Germline V gene sequence: CDR1 MNHEY, CDR2 SVGEGT. The CDR3 reads CASSTGTHYGYTF. For the CDR3, the DNA is TGTGCCAGCAGTACCGGGACACATTATGGCTACACCTTC.

This chain uses TRBV6-5 with TRBJ2-2; no firm D call. Germline values: CDR1 MNHEY, CDR2 SVGAGI. V shed 7 bases and J shed 1 base, with 13 bases lying between them. The CDR3 has 15 residues. The CDR3: CASTLVPGNTGELFF. CDR3 DNA: TGTGCCAGCACCCTAGTCCCCGGGAACACCGGGGAGCTGTTTTTT.

V gene TRBV5-1 combines with J gene TRBJ2-5; D gene uncertain. V was cut by 0 bases and J by 4 bases, with 7 bases left in between. Germline CDR1 SGHRS, CDR2 YFSETQ. This CDR3 spans 13 amino acids. In DNA, the CDR3 is TGCGCCAGCAGCTTGGCCCGTAGAGAGACCCAGTACTTC. Protein: CASSLARRETQYF.

The J gene is TRBJ2-5, the V gene TRBV12-5; 8 bases agree with TRBD2. The CDR3 is 15 residues long. Trimming took 2 bases from V and 0 from J; bases not matched to a gene: 2. Germline V lookup: CDR1 LGHNT, CDR2 FRNRAP. In DNA form, the CDR3 reads TGTGCTAGTGGTTTGACGCGGGGGGACCAAGAGACCCAGTACTTC. This codes for CASGLTRGDQETQYF.

This sequence joins TRBV2 and TRBJ2-1; 10 bases fit TRBD1. CDR3 length equals 14 residues. The junction had 2 bases not matched to a gene; V was cut back by 4 bases and J by 5 bases. Germline lookup yields CDR1 SNHLY and CDR2 FYNNEI. Here the CDR3 reads CASSGQGANNEQFF. In DNA form, the CDR3 reads TGTGCCAGCAGTGGACAGGGGGCGAACAATGAGCAGTTCTTC. Together with reference TRBV2 and TRBJ2-1, the CDR3 gives the full variable domain: EPEVTQTPSHQVTQMGQEVILRCVPISNHLYFYWYRQILGQKVEFLVSFYNNEISEKSEIFDDQFSVERPDGSNFTLKIRSTKLEDSAMYFCASSGQGANNEQFFGPGTRLTVL.

This clone has at least ten counts. V usage is TRBV7-9 and J usage is TRBJ2-3; D might be TRBD1 (5 bases). V dropped 5 bases and J dropped 6 bases, with 12 bases sitting between them. The CDR3 has 13 residues. Germline CDR1 and CDR2: SEHNR and FQNEAQ (reference sequence). The CDR3 coding sequence is TGTGCCAGCAGCCCCAGGACAAGCGATACGCAGTATTTT. This sequence encodes CASSPRTSDTQYF.

The rearrangement joins TRBV4-3 to TRBJ1-2; the D is unclear. The CDR3 consists of 13 residues. V lost 0 bases and J lost 3, with 5 bases in between. Germline values: CDR1 LGHNA, CDR2 YSLEER. CDR3 sequence reads: CASSQERHYGYTF. CDR3 coding DNA: TGCGCCAGCAGCCAAGAGAGGCACTATGGCTACACCTTC.

The V call is TRBV18, the J call TRBJ1-2; D is undetermined. Germline CDR1 and CDR2: KGHSH and LQKENI. Trimming took off 3 bases at V and 0 bases at J, with 8 bases between the two ends. The CDR3 totals 14 residues. This CDR3 reads CASSPTPSNYGYTF. The CDR3 nucleotides are TGTGCCAGCTCACCTACACCGTCTAACTATGGCTACACCTTC.

The rearrangement links TRBV5-6 to TRBJ1-5, with 7 positions matching TRBD1. J lost 1 base, V lost 4 bases, and 2 bases had no gene match. The CDR3 contains 14 residues. Germline loops: CDR1 SGHDT, CDR2 YYEEEE. This CDR3 is CASSPRGSNQPQHF. CDR3 nucleotides: TGTGCCAGCAGCCCCAGGGGGAGCAATCAGCCCCAGCATTTT.

The chain employs TRBV20-1 and TRBJ1-6; 7 bases map to TRBD1. Trimming took 6 bases from V and 13 from J; bases not matched to a gene: 3. Germline values: CDR1 DFQATT, CDR2 SNEGSKA (reference sequence). The CDR3 has 10 amino acids. CDR3 DNA: TGCAGTGCCAGGGGGTCCCCCCTCCACTTT. Its protein product is CSARGSPLHF.

This sequence joins TRBV20-1 and TRBJ2-5; D is unresolved. Germline V gene data show CDR1 as DFQATT and CDR2 as SNEGSKA (reference sequence). The CDR3 is made up of 11 amino acids. V dropped 3 bases and J dropped 4 bases, with 6 bases sitting between them. Here the CDR3 DNA reads TGCAGTGCTAGGTTCGGAGAGACCCAGTACTTC. Residues: CSARFGETQYF.

The chain has TRBV3-1 (or the pseudogene TRBV3-2) and TRBJ1-5, with D perhaps matching TRBD1 (5 bases). Germline V gene data show CDR1 as LGHDT and CDR2 as YNNKEL (reference sequence). There are 14 residues in the CDR3. Trimming removed 4 bases from V and 3 bases from J, with 10 bases in between. CDR3 sequence: CASSPQGYNQPQHF. As DNA, the CDR3 is TGTGCCAGCAGCCCCCAGGGTTACAATCAGCCCCAGCATTTT.

V gene TRBV4-3 combines with J gene TRBJ2-7; D possibly corresponds to TRBD1 (5 bases). The germline V and J ends were trimmed by 2 bases and 2 bases, with 10 bases remaining between them. The CDR3 runs 14 residues. Germline assignment: CDR1 LGHNA and CDR2 YSLEER. The CDR3 is CASSQLTGAYEQYF. The CDR3 DNA sequence: TGCGCCAGCAGCCAACTCACAGGCGCCTACGAGCAGTACTTC.

The V gene is TRBV5-1, the J gene TRBJ2-5, with 16 bases aligning to TRBD2. This CDR3 has 16 residues. The junction had 5 bases not matched to a gene; V was cut back by 4 bases and J by 5 bases. Germline CDR1 reads SGHRS; CDR2 reads YFSETQ. The CDR3 bases are TGCGCCAGCAGCCCGGGACTAGCGGGGGGGAGCGAGACCCAGTACTTC. As protein: CASSPGLAGGSETQYF.

The J gene is TRBJ2-5, the V gene TRBV29-1, with unresolved D. The CDR3 contains 11 residues. Trimming removed 4 bases from V and 5 bases from J, with 8 bases in between. Germline assignment: CDR1 SQVTM and CDR2 ANQGSEA. CDR3: CSVGQRETQYF. CDR3 nucleotide sequence: TGCAGCGTTGGGCAGAGGGAGACCCAGTACTTC.

The chain couples TRBV9 to TRBJ1-1; D gene ambiguous. Germline V gene lookup returns CDR1 SGDLS and CDR2 YYNGEE. The CDR3 has 16 residues. Trimming shortened V by 0 bases and J by 0 bases, and 12 bases separated the two germline ends. For the CDR3, the DNA is TGTGCCAGCAGCGTAGACGTGGAGATATTGAACACTGAAGCTTTCTTT. It specifies CASSVDVEILNTEAFF. The full variable domain, in which reference TRBV9 and TRBJ1-1 provide the parts outside the CDR3, is DSGVTQTPKHLITATGQRVTLRCSPRSGDLSVYWYQQSLDQGLQFLIQYYNGEERAKGNILERFSAQQFPDLHSELNLSSLELGDSALYFCASSVDVEILNTEAFFGQGTRLTVV.

This clone was counted a few times. The J gene is TRBJ2-5, the V gene TRBV15; 9 bases are a match to TRBD1. The CDR3 spans 13 residues. V shed 7 bases and J 7 bases; nucleotides not matched to a gene: 7. The V gene's germline CDR1 is LNHNV and CDR2 YYDKDF (reference sequence). The CDR3 nucleotides are TGTGCCACCAAAGCTCGACAGGGGGGGACCCAGTACTTC. Encoded protein: CATKARQGGTQYF.

The DNA of the CDR3 is TGTGCCAGCAGCCGGGGGACAGGGGCTGAAGCTTTCTTT. Translation gives CASSRGTGAEAFF. The V and J genes are TRBV5-6 and TRBJ1-1; 10 bases are a match to TRBD1. Germline V CDR1 and CDR2: SGHDT, YYEEEE. Trimming took 4 bases from V and 6 from J; bases not matched to a gene: 3. CDR3 length: 13 residues. The full variable domain, with the rest looked up from reference TRBV5-6 and TRBJ1-1, is DAGVTQSPTHLIKTRGQQVTLRCSPKSGHDTVSWYQQALGQGPQFIFQYYEEEERQRGNFPDRFSGHQFPNYSSELNVNALLLGDSALYLCASSRGTGAEAFFGQGTRLTVV.

This sequence joins TRBV5-6 and TRBJ1-2; 7 nucleotides align to TRBD1. Losses at the gene ends were 4 bases for V and 4 bases for J; bases not matched to a gene: 13. The CDR3 consists of 16 residues. Germline CDR1 is SGHDT and CDR2 is YYEEEE. CDR3 DNA: TGTGCCAGCAGCCCAATGGACAGGCGAACACCCTATGGCTACACCTTC. It codes for CASSPMDRRTPYGYTF.

The CDR3 DNA reads as TGCGCCAGCAGCCAAGATTTTCAGGGGGACGGAAACACCATATATTTT. It yields the protein CASSQDFQGDGNTIYF. This chain uses TRBV4-3 with TRBJ1-3, with 7 bases lining up with TRBD1. Germline assignment: CDR1 LGHNA and CDR2 YSLEER. The trim removed 0 bases at V and 4 bases at J, leaving 6 bases unmatched. This CDR3 region has 16 residues.

Here the CDR3 reads CASSLVVRAYEQYF. DNA for the CDR3: TGCGCCAGCAGCTTGGTCGTCAGGGCCTACGAGCAGTACTTC. The chain links TRBV5-1 to TRBJ2-7; D is possibly TRBD1 (5 bases). Germline CDR1 and CDR2: SGHRS and YFSETQ. V lost 0 bases and J 2 bases, leaving 9 bases between the germline ends. This CDR3 comprises 14 residues.

On this clone: Other nucleotide sequences in the sample specify the same CDR3. This chain joins TRBV7-2 and TRBJ2-7; TRBD2 matches at 10 bases. Trimming took 1 base from V and 1 from J; bases not matched to a gene: 1. Per germline, CDR1 SGHTA and CDR2 FQGNSA. The CDR3 consists of 15 residues. Here the CDR3 reads CASSLVAGGSYEQYF. The CDR3 bases are TGTGCCAGCAGCTTAGTAGCGGGGGGTTCCTACGAGCAGTACTTC.

The rearrangement links TRBV7-3 to TRBJ2-2; D possibly corresponds to TRBD1 (6 bases). Germline assignment: CDR1 SGHTA and CDR2 FQGTGA. Trimming left V 3 bases short and J 7 bases short, with 15 bases between. This CDR3 spans 15 amino acids. CDR3: CASSFSRGGYGELFF. CDR3 coding DNA: TGTGCCAGCAGCTTCTCTAGAGGGGGATACGGGGAGCTGTTTTTT.

The V gene is TRBV7-9, the J gene TRBJ2-1, with 13 bases fitting TRBD2. The CDR3 totals 17 residues. The trim removed 4 bases at V and 4 bases at J, leaving 7 bases unmatched. Germline CDR1 and CDR2: SEHNR and FQNEAQ (reference sequence). CDR3 sequence: CASSSRGTSGAYNEQFF. CDR3 nucleotides: TGTGCCAGCAGCTCAAGGGGGACTAGCGGGGCATACAATGAGCAGTTCTTC.

This chain connects TRBV28 to TRBJ1-5, with 7 bases that match TRBD1. The junction had 9 bases not matched to a gene; V was cut back by 6 bases and J by 4 bases. Germline lookup yields CDR1 MDHEN and CDR2 SYDVKM. The CDR3 consists of 15 residues. The CDR3 DNA reads as TGTGCCAGCAGCCTCCCCAGGGGGTGGAATCAGCCCCAGCATTTT. Its translation: CASSLPRGWNQPQHF.

The chain couples TRBV7-2 to TRBJ2-7, with a tentative D call TRBD1 (5 bases). Germline loops: CDR1 SGHTA, CDR2 FQGNSA. V lost 2 bases to trimming and J lost 3 bases, with 14 bases between them. CDR3 length: 15 amino acids. CDR3 coding DNA: TGTGCCAGCAGCTTAACTTCGACAGATCACTACGAGCAGTACTTC. This encodes CASSLTSTDHYEQYF.

The V call is TRBV5-1, the J call TRBJ2-3, with D possibly TRBD2 on 6 matching bases. This CDR3 region has 15 residues. Trimming removed 6 bases at V and 1 base at J, with 15 bases between. Germline assignment: CDR1 SGHRS and CDR2 YFSETQ. This CDR3 reads CASTQAPSGTDTQYF. Written as DNA, the CDR3 is TGCGCCAGCACCCAAGCCCCTAGCGGCACAGATACGCAGTATTTT.

V usage is TRBV5-1 and J usage is TRBJ2-5; TRBD2 matches at 9 bases. Germline lookup yields CDR1 SGHRS and CDR2 YFSETQ. Trimming at V came to 0 bases and at J to 7 bases, leaving 7 bases not matched to a gene. This CDR3 has 15 amino acids. The CDR3 protein is CASSLASGNTGTQYF. CDR3 nucleotide sequence: TGCGCCAGCAGCTTGGCTAGCGGGAACACGGGGACCCAGTACTTC.